The sequence of this T cell receptor (beta chain) was determined in a study of T cells in Graves' hyperthyroidism and ophthalmopathy (dated by TCRdb to about 2019). At the level of the whole study: Peripheral blood samples were taken at the time of initial diagnosis, prior to any treatment. TCR V-J signatures able to tell the groups apart were searched for in a discovery cohort of around 95 patients, of whom more than 40 had Graves' ophthalmopathy and roughly 57 had stable Graves' hyperthyroidism. Prospective prediction of ophthalmopathy was tested in an independent validation cohort of some 19 hyperthyroidism patients and roughly 16 patients who later progressed to ophthalmopathy. The roughly 100 discovery patients were divided at random into training and test sets in a 7:3 ratio. Thyroid tissue and blood T-cell repertoires from six or seven Graves' hyperthyroidism patients were also compared in the study. After blood sampling, hyperthyroidism patients were treated with methimazole at a starting dose of 30 mg daily, and ophthalmopathy patients were treated with high-dose intravenous methylprednisolone. TCR Vbeta CDR3 sequencing of around 130 peripheral blood samples (under 45 ophthalmopathy, 70 to 85 hyperthyroidism and around 17 progressor patients) is reported in the paper. The study at large found these results: A model built on a 13 V-J signature distinguished ophthalmopathy from stable hyperthyroidism, reaching roughly 88% sensitivity and around 81% specificity in cross-validation and 80%/75% in testing. During validation, the model predicted progression to ophthalmopathy a median of roughly 7.1 months ahead of onset, with 60% to 71% sensitivity and more than 72% specificity. Most expanded thyroid clonotypes (frequency above 0.001) were also detected in blood, a finding suggesting that blood repertoires may reflect thyroid immune responses. No statistical method was used to set the sample size in advance, and investigators knew the group allocation.

Stable Graves' hyperthyroidism was defined as the absence of progression to ophthalmopathy over 18 months of follow-up. Hyperthyroidism patients were aged 18 to 65 years and newly diagnosed, with disease duration of less than 2 months. The study excluded patients with uncontrolled infections, other autoimmune diseases, pregnancy or lactation. Diagnoses were based on clinical symptoms, serum thyroxine and TRAb, thyroid ultrasound and orbital computed tomography. PBMCs were separated from about 10 ml of fresh peripheral blood using Ficoll-Paque density gradient centrifugation. Total RNA was extracted using Trizol reagent, and RNA quality was assessed on an Agilent 2100 Bioanalyzer. Only a few counts were recorded for this clonotype. Its antigen is still unknown. Base quality data are lacking; no much larger clone is found one base away. The TCR beta CDR3 regions were amplified from RNA transcripts. The TCR CDR3 was subjected to a first round of RT-PCR using the HTBI primer set and the Qiagen OneStep RT-PCR kit. Libraries were constructed in a second round of multiplex PCR, after which size selection and purification were carried out. The libraries were sequenced on an Illumina HiSeq2000 using paired-end 100 bp reads. The authors' analysis ran thus. SOAPnuke was used to process the raw data, removing reads that contained adapters or uncalled bases, had a mean Phred below 15, or lacked an exact match to the constant primer or identifier. COPE v1.2.5 was used to merge high-quality paired reads, and clonotypes were defined as unique nucleotide sequences. MiTCR v1.1 was used to align clonotypes to the IMGT TRBV, TRBD and TRBJ reference segments. Only V-J combinations with frequency above 0.0001, covering roughly 99% of repertoires, were analysed. The TCS score was defined as the ratio of F50 (clonal expansion) to E x V (chaos), calculated using BLOSUM62-based TCRdist between CDR3 peptides within each V-J. Welch's t-statistics and random forest reduced fewer than 600 V-J features to 13, which were used in a naive Bayes classifier (R e1071). Through fastp at Q25 and MiXCR, TCRdb rebuilt clones from the public reads, retaining in-frame beta chains. Rows matching on CDR3 protein sequence are summarized as one entry with the most common DNA and genes. The V and J calls were determined by TCRdb, not by the authors. The sample profile shows some 760,000 distinct CDR3 sequences; 14% of them were found once. The ten biggest clones cover about a tenth of the sample.

Including cysteine and phenylalanine, the CDR3 has 13 amino acids. CDR3 DNA only is kept here, 39 bases in frame from base 1. V is pared back by 6 bases and J by 0 bases, with 9 bases lying between the germline termini. The germline V gene (reference sequence) sets CDR1 to GTSNPN and CDR2 to SVGIG. The sequence derives from a woman aged 18-35 years with Graves' hyperthyroidism. Input material: blood. The receptor chain draws on TRBV30 and TRBJ2-4, with no reliable assignment of the D segment. The CDR3: CACELEAKNIQYF. The nucleotide sequence reads TGTGCCTGTGAACTGGAAGCCAAAAACATTCAGTACTTC.